A selection of T cell receptor beta chains follows, all from one sample in a study of T cells in Graves' hyperthyroidism and ophthalmopathy. TCRdb reanalysed the multiplex PCR reads using MiXCR and keeps one entry per CDR3 protein. The sample includes some 270,000 distinct CDR3 sequences, approximately 25% of them seen just once. The specimen sequenced was blood. The receptors originated from a middle-aged woman with Graves' ophthalmopathy. CDR3s include the opening cysteine and the closing phenylalanine or tryptophan. The order of the fields is D gene, clone size, J gene, V gene, CDR3 protein, CDR3 DNA. D genes are given only for firm matches. Expanded clones get a size class; other rows say once, few or many, or leave the size out.

>TRBD2|many|TRBJ2-7|TRBV12-3/TRBV12-4
CASTLAGSSYEQYF
TGTGCCAGCACCCTAGCGGGGAGCTCCTACGAGCAGTACTTC
>TRBD1|many|TRBJ1-5|TRBV6-2/TRBV6-3
CASRGQGGPQPQHF
TGTGCCAGCAGAGGACAGGGCGGACCTCAGCCCCAGCATTTT
>NA|NA|TRBJ2-5|TRBV6-2/TRBV6-3
CASSYLGLGGETQYF
TGTGCCAGCAGTTACCTCGGCCTCGGGGGAGAGACCCAGTACTTC
>NA|many|TRBJ2-2|TRBV6-5
CASSSNPANTGELFF
TGTGCCAGCAGTTCTAACCCCGCGAACACCGGGGAGCTGTTTTTT
>TRBD1|NA|TRBJ2-7|TRBV28
CASSLGTGIVYEQYF
TGTGCCAGCAGTTTAGGGACAGGGATTGTCTACGAGCAGTACTTC
>TRBD1|many|TRBJ1-1|TRBV19
CATRDSLNTEAFF
TGTGCCACCCGGGACAGCTTGAACACTGAAGCTTTCTTT
>NA|many|TRBJ1-1|TRBV28
CASRGNTEAFF
TGTGCCAGCAGGGGGAACACTGAAGCTTTCTTT
>TRBD1|NA|TRBJ2-5|TRBV20-1
CSARDLGTGSTQYF
TGCAGTGCTAGAGATCTTGGGACAGGTAGTACCCAGTACTTC
>TRBD2|many|TRBJ2-7|TRBV28
CASIPSGSSYEQYF
TGTGCCAGCATACCTAGCGGGAGCTCCTACGAGCAGTACTTC
>TRBD1|many|TRBJ2-5|TRBV11-2
CASSSYRGSQETQYF
TGTGCCAGCAGCTCCTACAGGGGGTCCCAAGAGACCCAGTACTTC
>TRBD1|NA|TRBJ1-5|TRBV6-5
CASSSYPGTGGDQPQHF
TGTGCCAGCAGTTCATACCCCGGGACAGGGGGGGATCAGCCCCAGCATTTT
>NA|few|TRBJ1-2|TRBV6-2/TRBV6-3
CASSRDGAYGYTF
TGTGCCAGCAGTCGTGACGGAGCATATGGCTACACCTTC
>TRBD2|NA|TRBJ2-5|TRBV12-3/TRBV12-4
CASSLTRTSGMSQETQYF
TGTGCCAGCAGTTTAACCCGGACTAGCGGGATGTCACAAGAGACCCAGTACTTC
>NA|many|TRBJ2-7|TRBV9
CASSPLTGYPSYEQYF
TGTGCCAGCAGCCCCTTAACAGGTTATCCCTCCTACGAGCAGTACTTC
>NA|many|TRBJ2-2|TRBV6-2/TRBV6-3
CASMLNTNTGELFF
TGTGCCAGCATGCTAAATACGAACACCGGGGAGCTGTTTTTT
>TRBD1|few|TRBJ1-6|TRBV6-1
CASTTDRVVDNSPLHF
TGTGCCAGCACCACAGACAGGGTGGTTGATAATTCACCCCTCCACTTT
>NA|many|TRBJ1-5|TRBV3-1
CASSLGTGLNQPQHF
TGTGCCAGCAGCCTTGGAACAGGACTCAATCAGCCCCAGCATTTT
>NA|many|TRBJ2-2|TRBV12-3/TRBV12-4
CASSFGTGELFF
TGTGCCAGCAGTTTCGGAACCGGGGAGCTGTTTTTT
>NA|NA|TRBJ2-7|TRBV3-1
CASSQETPYEQYF
TGTGCCAGCAGCCAAGAGACCCCCTACGAGCAGTACTTC
>NA|once|TRBJ1-2|TRBV28
CASSSTRGNYGYTF
TGTGCCAGCAGTTCGACCAGAGGGAACTATGGCTACACCTTC
>NA|many|TRBJ1-5|TRBV6-5
CASSYVQGSNQPQHF
TGTGCCAGCAGTTACGTACAGGGAAGCAATCAGCCCCAGCATTTT
>NA|many|TRBJ1-2|TRBV7-2
CASKTWEYGYTF
TGTGCCAGCAAAACGTGGGAGTATGGCTACACCTTC
>NA|many|TRBJ2-2|TRBV19
CASSIDRTTGELFF
TGTGCCAGTAGTATAGATCGGACCACCGGGGAGCTGTTTTTT
>NA|few|TRBJ2-5|TRBV12-3/TRBV12-4
CASRPDYIETQYF
TGTGCCAGCAGACCGGACTACATTGAGACCCAGTACTTC
>TRBD2|NA|TRBJ2-5|TRBV28
CASSQRLAGGRETQYF
TGTGCCAGCAGTCAGAGACTAGCGGGAGGTAGAGAGACCCAGTACTTC
>NA|NA|TRBJ2-7|TRBV20-1
CSARTPGTTNYEQYF
TGCAGTGCTAGAACACCCGGGACCACAAACTACGAGCAGTACTTC
>TRBD1|many|TRBJ1-1|TRBV28
CASSSSGQGHTEAFF
TGTGCCAGCAGTTCCTCCGGACAGGGACACACTGAAGCTTTCTTT
>NA|many|TRBJ1-2|TRBV7-2
CASNQDIANYGYTF
TGTGCCAGCAACCAAGACATAGCTAACTATGGCTACACCTTC
>TRBD2|many|TRBJ2-5|TRBV7-2
CASSLAGGPWETQYF
TGTGCCAGCAGCCTAGCGGGAGGGCCGTGGGAGACCCAGTACTTC
>TRBD1|many|TRBJ1-2|TRBV3-1
CASSQVAQGYGGYTF
TGTGCCAGCAGCCAAGTGGCACAGGGGTATGGTGGCTACACCTTC